Listed below are T cell receptor beta chains from one sample, sequenced in a study of metastatic and nonmetastatic thyroid tumors. TCRdb re-processed the PCR reads through MiXCR. The top ten clones hold around 7.7% of a sample with approximately 15,000 clones, about 22% of them seen once. The sample taken for sequencing was tumor tissue. The source of these receptors is a female donor with papillary thyroid cancer or a benign thyroid nodule (not recorded which). Some clones in this sample may be carry-over from other donors' samples. Both conserved end residues are part of each CDR3. A D gene is named only where the DNA matches it firmly. The size field is filled for only some rows; it gives once, few, many or a size class.

clone_size	j_call	v_call	d_call	cdr3_nt	cdr3_aa
many	TRBJ1-2	TRBV5-6	-	TGTGCCAGCAGCTTGTTTGCCACGGCTAACTATGGCTACACCTTC	CASSLFATANYGYTF
many	TRBJ2-7	TRBV10-3	TRBD1	TGTGCCATCAGTACCGGGACAGGAACCTACGAGCAGTACTTC	CAISTGTGTYEQYF
few	TRBJ1-4	TRBV7-2	-	TGTGCCAGCAGTGTACAGGGTAGTCATAATGAAAAACTGTTCTTT	CASSVQGSHNEKLFF
few	TRBJ2-7	TRBV11-3	TRBD2	TGTGCCAGCAGCCCTAGCGGGCTTGGGGGTTACGAGCAGTACTTC	CASSPSGLGGYEQYF
many	TRBJ2-3	TRBV7-9	-	TGTGCCAGCAGCTTATGGCAGGGATTAGATACGCAGTATTTT	CASSLWQGLDTQYF
-	TRBJ1-1	TRBV7-2	-	TGTGCCAGCAGCCCGACAGGACTTGAAGCTTTCTTT	CASSPTGLEAFF
many	TRBJ2-7	TRBV7-2	TRBD2	TGTGCCAGCAGCTTAGGAGCGGGGAGTTACGAGCAGTACTTC	CASSLGAGSYEQYF
many	TRBJ2-1	TRBV24-1	TRBD1	TGTGCCACCAGTGCCGGGACAGGGGCACCCGGTTTTCTTTACAATGAGCAGTTCTTC	CATSAGTGAPGFLYNEQFF
-	TRBJ1-6	TRBV20-1	-	TGCAGTGTGGCAGTAAGCTCCTATAATTCACCCCTCCACTTT	CSVAVSSYNSPLHF
-	TRBJ1-3	TRBV11-2	-	TGTGCCAGCACCGCTGACCTACCTGGACAGCTCTCTGGAAACACCATATATTTT	CASTADLPGQLSGNTIYF
many	TRBJ1-2	TRBV7-8	-	TGTGCCAGCAGCCCCGCCGGGCCTTATTCCTACACCTTC	CASSPAGPYSYTF
many	TRBJ2-1	TRBV18	TRBD2	TGTGCCAGCCTTCAGGGACTAGCGGGAGTCTGGGAGTTCTTC	CASLQGLAGVWEFF
few	TRBJ1-2	TRBV7-8	-	TGTGCCAGCAGCCCAGTGGGGGGCTACACCTTC	CASSPVGGYTF
many	TRBJ1-5	TRBV20-1	-	TGCAGTGCTTTGTCAGGCCTACCATACAATCAGCCCCAGCATTTT	CSALSGLPYNQPQHF
-	TRBJ1-4	TRBV20-1	TRBD1	TGCAGTGGACGGGACAGGGGAGGTGAAAAACTGTTTTTT	CSGRDRGGEKLFF
-	TRBJ2-7	TRBV14	TRBD1	TGTGCCAGCAGTTCCGACAGGGAGTGGTTTGACGAGCAGTACTTC	CASSSDREWFDEQYF
-	TRBJ2-7	TRBV11-2	TRBD1	TGTGCCAGCAGCTTAACCGGGACAGGGATTAACGAGCAGTACTTC	CASSLTGTGINEQYF
few	TRBJ2-2	TRBV28	TRBD2	TGTGCCAGCAGTCGGACTAGCGCTGCCGGGGAGCTGTTTTTT	CASSRTSAAGELFF
medium-sized	TRBJ2-7	TRBV28	-	TGTGCCAGCAGAACCCTTCGACCTGTGGAGCGACCTGGAGGTTACGAGCAGTACTTC	CASRTLRPVERPGGYEQYF
many	TRBJ1-3	TRBV16	-	TGTGCCAGCAGCCAAATTGCAGGGTCGGACGGAAACACCATATATTTT	CASSQIAGSDGNTIYF
many	TRBJ2-1	TRBV20-1	-	TGCAGTGCTAGTTCCGTACTGGGACTCAGCTCCTACAATGAGCAGTTCTTC	CSASSVLGLSSYNEQFF
-	TRBJ2-2	TRBV4-3	-	TGCTCCAGCAGCCAAGATCCCCGTCAGGGCGCGAGTACCGGGGAGCTGTTTTTT	CSSSQDPRQGASTGELFF
few	TRBJ1-3	TRBV10-1	-	TGCGCCAGCAGTGAAGGGGTATCGGGAAACACCATATATTTT	CASSEGVSGNTIYF
once	TRBJ2-7	TRBV11-2	TRBD2	TGTGCCAGCAGCTGGGGGACTAGCGGGGTCGAGCAGTACTTC	CASSWGTSGVEQYF
-	TRBJ2-2	TRBV20-1	TRBD1	TGCAGTGCTCAGACAGGGATCACCGGGGAGCTGTTTTTT	CSAQTGITGELFF
-	TRBJ1-4	TRBV2	-	TGTGCCAGCAGGCCGTGGGCCGCAACTAATGAAAAACTGTTTTTT	CASRPWAATNEKLFF
many	TRBJ1-1	TRBV14	-	TGTGCCAGCAGCCTCAACTGGTCGAGTTTTAGCCTCACTGAAGCTTTCTTT	CASSLNWSSFSLTEAFF
-	TRBJ2-7	TRBV6-1	TRBD2	TGTGCCAGCAGTCCCCTTAGCGGGAACGAGCAGTACTTC	CASSPLSGNEQYF
-	TRBJ1-1	TRBV5-1	-	TGCGCCAGCAGCTTGGAGGAGGACACTGAAGCTTTCTTT	CASSLEEDTEAFF
medium-sized	TRBJ1-2	TRBV27	TRBD1	TGTGCCAGCAGTTTACGGACAGGGCCTTATGGCTACACCTTC	CASSLRTGPYGYTF
few	TRBJ1-1	TRBV6-2/TRBV6-3	TRBD1	TGTGCCAGCAGTTACACGCAGGGGGAGACTGAAGCTTTCTTT	CASSYTQGETEAFF
-	TRBJ1-2	TRBV5-1	TRBD1	TGCGCCAGCAGCTTTGGGACAGGGGGCTTCTATGGCTACACCTTC	CASSFGTGGFYGYTF
many	TRBJ2-2	TRBV20-1	TRBD1	TGCAGTGCTAGAGGCGGACAGGGGGCCGGGAACACCGGGGAGCTGTTTTTT	CSARGGQGAGNTGELFF
-	TRBJ1-6	TRBV2	-	TGTGCCAGCGAACATAGTTGGAATTCACCCCTCCACTTT	CASEHSWNSPLHF
many	TRBJ2-3	TRBV15	-	TGTGCCACCAGCAGAGATCAGTTGTGGAAAGGTTCTAGCACAGATACGCAGTATTTT	CATSRDQLWKGSSTDTQYF
-	TRBJ2-2	TRBV18	TRBD2	TGTGCCAGCTCGTATACTAGCGGGGGAGGCGACGGGGAGCTGTTTTTT	CASSYTSGGGDGELFF
-	TRBJ2-7	TRBV10-3	-	TGTGCCATCAGTGTGGCAGGACCCAGTCCGGGCGAGCAGTACTTC	CAISVAGPSPGEQYF
few	TRBJ2-1	TRBV6-1	TRBD2	TGTGCCAGCAGTGAACTAGCGGGAGGCTACAATGAGCAGTTCTTC	CASSELAGGYNEQFF
-	TRBJ2-2	TRBV20-1	TRBD2	TGCAGTGCTAGGGTAGCGGGAGGGCCCCACACCGGGGAGCTGTTTTTT	CSARVAGGPHTGELFF
many	TRBJ2-3	TRBV6-4	-	TGTGCCAGCAGTGACAGGGACGCAGATACGCAGTATTTT	CASSDRDADTQYF
many	TRBJ2-1	TRBV10-3	TRBD2	TGTGCCATCAGTGTTAATAGACTAGCGGATTTCTCCTACAATGAGCAGTTCTTC	CAISVNRLADFSYNEQFF
many	TRBJ2-1	TRBV4-3	TRBD1	TGCGCCAGCAGCCACCTGACAGGGGGGTCCTACAATGAGCAGTTCTTC	CASSHLTGGSYNEQFF
-	TRBJ2-3	TRBV20-1	-	TGCAGTGCTAGAGCCTCCTCGGACAGACCTGAGGCAGATACGCAGTATTTT	CSARASSDRPEADTQYF
many	TRBJ1-6	TRBV9	-	TGTGCCAGCAGCCCGGCGGTCGACCCTTATAATTCACCCCTCCACTTT	CASSPAVDPYNSPLHF
medium-sized	TRBJ2-5	TRBV6-1	TRBD1	TGTGCCAGCCGGGCCCCAGGGGGGACCCAGTACTTC	CASRAPGGTQYF
-	TRBJ2-3	TRBV3-1	TRBD1	TGTGCCAGCAGCCCTGAACAGGGGGCTAAAATTACAGATACGCAGTATTTT	CASSPEQGAKITDTQYF
medium-sized	TRBJ2-7	TRBV6-1	TRBD2	TGTGCCAGCAGTGAAATGTCGAGCGGGAGACTCGAGCAGTACTTC	CASSEMSSGRLEQYF
-	TRBJ1-3	TRBV5-1	TRBD1	TGCGCCAGCAGCAGGACAGGGGGTGACACCATATATTTT	CASSRTGGDTIYF
many	TRBJ1-5	TRBV6-1	TRBD1	TGTGCCAGCAGTGCCGGGACAGGGGGTGATCAGCCCCAGCATTTT	CASSAGTGGDQPQHF
many	TRBJ1-1	TRBV4-1	-	TGCGCCAGCACCTCGGTCGAGGCCAGGAGGAACACTGAAGCTTTCTTT	CASTSVEARRNTEAFF